The rows below give T cell receptor beta chains drawn from one sample of a study of T cell repertoires in cytomegalovirus infection. TCRdb used MiXCR to reprocess the reads, holding one entry per CDR3 protein. The sample lists about 300,000 distinct CDR3 sequences, about 8.8% seen once, with 2% to 3% in the top ten. Sequencing used PBMCs. These receptors came from a human donor in good health (CMV status not recorded). Some clones in this sample may be carry-over from other donors' samples. Both conserved end residues are part of each CDR3. A D gene is named only where the DNA matches it firmly. Only part of the rows carry a size: once, few, many, or a class if the clone is expanded.

V gene	D gene	clone size	J gene	CDR3 DNA	CDR3 protein
TRBV7-8	-	many	TRBJ1-2	TGTGCCAGCAGCGCACGGACGGACGCTAACTATGGCTACACCTTC	CASSARTDANYGYTF
TRBV28	-	-	TRBJ1-2	TGTGCCAGCAGTTTAAGAGCGGGCTACACCTTC	CASSLRAGYTF
TRBV2	TRBD1	few	TRBJ2-5	TGTGCCAGCAGTCCACAGGGGATCCCTGGGGAGACCCAGTACTTC	CASSPQGIPGETQYF
TRBV6-2/TRBV6-3	-	-	TRBJ2-7	TGTGCCAGCAGCCCCCGACCGACGGGGGAGCAGTACTTC	CASSPRPTGEQYF
TRBV29-1	-	many	TRBJ1-1	TGCAGCGTAAACAGGGCCATGAACACTGAAGCTTTCTTT	CSVNRAMNTEAFF
TRBV5-1	TRBD2	many	TRBJ2-5	TGCGCCAGCAGCGCGGGGGTACAAGAGACCCAGTACTTC	CASSAGVQETQYF
TRBV2	TRBD2	many	TRBJ2-1	TGTGCCAGCTCGGGACTAGCTTACAATGAGCAGTTCTTC	CASSGLAYNEQFF
TRBV20-1	TRBD1	few	TRBJ1-2	TGCAGTGCTAGAACGACAGGGGTCGTTGGCTACACCTTC	CSARTTGVVGYTF
TRBV28	-	many	TRBJ2-2	TGTGCCAGCAGCGTGGGGCCTCCGAACACCGGGGAGCTGTTTTTT	CASSVGPPNTGELFF
TRBV10-3	TRBD1	few	TRBJ1-6	TGTGCCATCAGTGAGTCGAGGCTGGACAGGGGGTCACCCCTCCACTTT	CAISESRLDRGSPLHF
TRBV27	-	many	TRBJ1-2	TGTGCCAGCAGTTTAATCGGGGCTGGAGGCTACACCTTC	CASSLIGAGGYTF
TRBV7-2	-	many	TRBJ1-5	TGTGCCAGCAGCTTAGGACGGAGTCAGCCCCAGCATTTT	CASSLGRSQPQHF
TRBV15	TRBD1	many	TRBJ2-1	TGTGCCACCAGCAGAGATGGGGAACAGGGGATCCCCGGGAATGAGCAGTTCTTC	CATSRDGEQGIPGNEQFF
TRBV7-3	TRBD2	many	TRBJ2-3	TGTGCCAGCAGCCCCCCCGAACTAGCGGGGGGCTCAGATACGCAGTATTTT	CASSPPELAGGSDTQYF